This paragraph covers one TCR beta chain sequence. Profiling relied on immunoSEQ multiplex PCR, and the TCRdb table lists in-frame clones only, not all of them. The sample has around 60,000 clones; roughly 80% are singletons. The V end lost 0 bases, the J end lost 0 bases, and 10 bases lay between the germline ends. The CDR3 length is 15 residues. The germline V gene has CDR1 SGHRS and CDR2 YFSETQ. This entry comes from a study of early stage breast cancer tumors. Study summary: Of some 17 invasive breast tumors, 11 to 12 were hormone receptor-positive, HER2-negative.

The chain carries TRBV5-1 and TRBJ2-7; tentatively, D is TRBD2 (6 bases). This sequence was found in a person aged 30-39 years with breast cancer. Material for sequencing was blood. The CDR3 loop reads CASSLAGVNSYEQYF. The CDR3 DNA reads TGCGCCAGCAGCTTGGCGGGGGTAAACTCCTACGAGCAGTACTTC.